Here is one T cell receptor (beta chain) with its context. Its antigen is unknown. These data are taken from a study of T cells in tumors after PD-1 blockade. The repertoire was sequenced with immunoSEQ multiplex PCR; TCRdb's copy has only in-frame clones and lacks some. The sample consists of just under 65,000 clones, around 72% of them appearing once. The CDR3 is 16 residues long. Study findings and constraints: Blood contained roughly 43% of the tumor's TCR clonotypes.

Input was roughly 616 ng to 6,004 ng of genomic DNA from tumor or blood. V gene TRBV21-1 combines with J gene TRBJ2-5; TRBD2, as called in the table, went unchecked against the DNA. TRBV21-1 is flagged as a pseudogene. This receptor was obtained from a human donor with basal cell carcinoma. The material sequenced was PBMCs, taken after anti-PD-1 treatment. The CDR3 region has the DNA TGTGCCAGCAGCAAAGCGCTAGCGGGGGGGCAAGAGACCCAGTACTTC. Its translation: CASSKALAGGQETQYF.